A selection of T cell receptor beta chains follows, all from one sample in a study of control samples from healthy donors and cancer patients. Sequenced by immunoSEQ multiplex PCR; TCRdb stores in-frame clones only, minus some. This repertoire shows around 51,000 clones, 80% found once; its top ten account for over 9%. Sequenced input: blood. The receptors shown here come from a man aged 70-80 years in good health. The CDR3 runs from the conserved cysteine through the conserved F or W. A D gene is named only where the DNA matches it firmly. Clone size is stated in some rows and not others, as once, few, many or a class when expanded.

V	J	D	size	length	DNA	CDR3
TRBV11-2	TRBJ2-5	NA	NA	13	TGTGCCAGCAGCTTCTTGCGAGTCGAGACCCAGTACTTC	CASSFLRVETQYF
TRBV29-1	TRBJ2-6	NA	NA	17	TGCAGCGTTGAAGAACTTGGGGGCGCTTCTGGGGCCAACGTCCTGACTTTC	CSVEELGGASGANVLTF
TRBV28	TRBJ2-1	TRBD1	NA	15	TGTGCCAGCAGTTTCTGGGACAGTTCCTACAATGAGCAGTTCTTC	CASSFWDSSYNEQFF
TRBV4-2	TRBJ2-5	TRBD2	NA	17	TGTGCCAGCAGCCAAGACCCCTCAGCGGGAAGGCGGGAGACCCAGTACTTC	CASSQDPSAGRRETQYF
TRBV5-1	TRBJ2-3	TRBD1	NA	15	TGCGCCAGCAGCAGCGGGACAGGGTTTAAAGATACGCAGTATTTT	CASSSGTGFKDTQYF
TRBV11-3	TRBJ2-2	NA	once	13	TGTGCCAGCAGCTCGCAGGTTACCGGGGAGCTGTTTTTT	CASSSQVTGELFF
TRBV5-1	TRBJ2-3	TRBD2	NA	16	TGCGCCAGCAGCTTACTAGCGGGGGGGAACACAGATACGCAGTATTTT	CASSLLAGGNTDTQYF
TRBV5-1	TRBJ2-1	NA	NA	14	TGCGCCAGCAGCTTGGGGTTCTCCTACAATGAGCAGTTCTTC	CASSLGFSYNEQFF
TRBV19	TRBJ1-2	NA	NA	14	TGTGCCAGTAGTGGTTTTCCAGAAGGGCATGGCTACACCTTC	CASSGFPEGHGYTF
TRBV7-6	TRBJ2-2	NA	NA	16	TGTGCCAGCAGCCCGGAGGGGGGCCCTCTCACCGGGGAGCTGTTTTTT	CASSPEGGPLTGELFF
TRBV29-1	TRBJ2-1	TRBD2	NA	14	TGCAGCGTCGTGGCGGGAGGTACCGCCAATGAGCAGTTCTTC	CSVVAGGTANEQFF
TRBV28	TRBJ2-4	TRBD2	NA	20	TGTGCCAGCAGTTCCGGGGCGTCTGGGACTAGCGGGGGATATAACCGCATTCAGTACTTC	CASSSGASGTSGGYNRIQYF
TRBV11-2	TRBJ2-7	NA	NA	15	TGTGCCAGCAGCTTAGATGCGGTGAGAACCTACGAGCAGTACTTC	CASSLDAVRTYEQYF
TRBV5-1	TRBJ1-3	TRBD1	NA	14	TGCGCCAGCAGCCTTCAGGGGGCCGCGGACACCATATATTTT	CASSLQGAADTIYF
TRBV30	TRBJ2-3	NA	NA	11	TGTGCCTGGAGTTTTGTAGATACGCAGTATTTT	CAWSFVDTQYF
TRBV27	TRBJ2-7	NA	NA	11	TGTGCCAGCAGTTCAAGGTGGGAGCAGTACTTC	CASSSRWEQYF
TRBV3-1/TRBV3-2	TRBJ2-5	NA	once	13	TGTGCCAGCAGCCCCACGGGCCAAGAGACCCAGTACTTC	CASSPTGQETQYF
TRBV6-6	TRBJ2-1	TRBD2	NA	15	TGTGCCAGCAGTTTAGCGGGAGCTCGGGTCAATGAGCAGTTCTTC	CASSLAGARVNEQFF
TRBV2	TRBJ2-2	TRBD1	NA	14	TGTGCCAGCAGGGGGACAGACAGCACCGGGGAGCTGTTTTTT	CASRGTDSTGELFF
TRBV3-1/TRBV3-2	TRBJ2-7	NA	few	12	TGTGCCAGCAGCTCAATAGGCTACGAGCAGTACTTC	CASSSIGYEQYF
TRBV24-1	TRBJ2-1	NA	NA	16	NA	CATSAAGANGVNEQFF
TRBV5-1	TRBJ1-1	NA	NA	14	TGCGCCAGCAGCTTGCGAACAGGGAACGCTGAAGCTTTCTTT	CASSLRTGNAEAFF
TRBV21-1	TRBJ1-3	NA	NA	18	TGTGCCAGCAGCATCCCCTCGAAACAGGGAAGCTCTGGAAACACCATATATTTT	CASSIPSKQGSSGNTIYF
TRBV27	TRBJ2-7	NA	few	14	TGTGCCAGCAGTTCCCCTAGCGTAGCCTACGAGCAGTACTTC	CASSSPSVAYEQYF
TRBV7-9	TRBJ1-4	NA	NA	17	TGTGCCAGCAGCTTAGGGGTAAAGAGGACAACTAATGAAAAACTGTTTTTT	CASSLGVKRTTNEKLFF
TRBV2	TRBJ1-4	NA	NA	13	TGTGCCAGCACGTGGGACCGGGGGGAAAAACTGTTTTTT	CASTWDRGEKLFF
TRBV5-1	TRBJ2-1	NA	NA	14	TGCGCCAGCAGCTCCTCCTCGGCGGTGGGTGAGCAGTTCTTC	CASSSSSAVGEQFF